The sequence of this T cell receptor beta chain was determined in a study of Tregs in tolerant kidney transplant recipients. Unstimulated regulatory T cells (CD4+CD25+CD127-), CD4+CD25- non-regulatory cells, CD4 and CD8 cells were FACS-sorted from thawed PBMCs. Germline-derived CDR1 and CDR2 are SGHVS and FQNEAQ. The CDR3 consists of 11 residues. The V end was cut by 6 bases, the J end by 8 bases, with 8 bases between. TCRdb's copy holds only in-frame clones and misses some; the assay was immunoSEQ multiplex PCR. The data hold 90,000 or so clones, with about 92% observed a single time. Study-wide findings and caveats: Biological reproducibility was not directly addressed, but technical replication error appeared minimal. Activated donor B cell expansion appeared to reveal the most relevant donor-specific TCRbeta repertoire.

On this clone: Its antigen is not known.

The rearrangement joins TRBV7-8 to TRBJ1-3, with no clear D. The receptor was isolated from a human donor in good health. What was sequenced was CD8+ T cells from blood. CDR3 amino acids: CASRLADTIYF. The CDR3 nucleotides read TGTGCCAGCAGGCTTGCGGACACCATATATTTT.